Each of the 5 T cell receptor beta chains below was sequenced from the same sample in a study of T cell repertoires in cytomegalovirus infection. TCRdb processed the reads anew with MiXCR; each CDR3 protein has one entry. The sample has 550,000 to 850,000 distinct CDR3 sequences, 33% seen once; the top ten hold 15% to 20%. No antigens are known for them. Sample: cultured PBMCs, taken from culture after CMV antigen stimulation. These receptors were obtained from a human donor in good health (CMV status not recorded). Some clones in this sample may be carry-over from other donors' samples.

At least ten counts were recorded for this clonotype. The genes are TRBV7-2 and TRBJ2-5; 14 nucleotides match TRBD2. CDR3 length: 18 amino acids. With 1 base clipped from V and 5 bases from J, the junction kept 9 bases outside the gene matches. Germline V lookup: CDR1 SGHTA, CDR2 FQGNSA. The CDR3 DNA reads as TGTGCCAGCAGCTTAGGGGGGACTAGCGGGAGAGGCGGGGAGACCCAGTACTTC. As protein: CASSLGGTSGRGGETQYF.

The V gene is TRBV5-1, the J gene TRBJ1-2, with a weak D call TRBD1 (6 bases). Germline CDR1 SGHRS, CDR2 YFSETQ. The CDR3 has 16 amino acids. Trimming removed 0 bases from V and 6 bases from J, with 18 bases in between. CDR3 DNA sequence: TGCGCCAGCAGCTTGGCACCCTTCGAGGGGGGAAATGGCTACACCTTC. This translates into CASSLAPFEGGNGYTF. Using reference TRBV5-1 and TRBJ1-2 for the parts outside the CDR3, the full variable domain is KAGVTQTPRYLIKTRGQQVTLSCSPISGHRSVSWYQQTPGQGLQFLFEYFSETQRNKGNFPGRFSGRQFSNSRSEMNVSTLELGDSALYLCASSLAPFEGGNGYTFGSGTRLTVV.

This clonotype was found a few times. The chain recombines TRBV7-2 with TRBJ2-1, with unresolved D. The CDR3 has 15 amino acids. V shed 2 bases and J shed 4 bases, with 12 bases lying between them. Germline-derived CDR1 and CDR2 are SGHTA and FQGNSA. The CDR3 loop is CASSLHLGTYNEQFF. The DNA of the CDR3 is TGTGCCAGCAGCTTACACCTCGGTACATACAATGAGCAGTTCTTC.

This sequence joins TRBV6-6 and TRBJ2-1; 7 nucleotides agree with TRBD2. Germline values: CDR1 MNHNY, CDR2 SVGAGI (reference sequence). The ends lost 2 bases at V and 5 bases at J; junction bases unmatched: 3. The CDR3 covers 14 residues. CDR3 protein: CASSYLAGDNEQFF. CDR3 coding DNA: TGTGCCAGCAGTTACCTCGCGGGAGACAATGAGCAGTTCTTC.

This clonotype was seen only a few times. The gene calls are TRBV7-2 and TRBJ1-2; D unclear. V lost 5 bases, J lost 7 bases, and 14 bases lay in between. CDR3 length equals 13 residues. Per the germline V gene, CDR1 is SGHTA and CDR2 is FQGNSA. The CDR3 sequence is CASSAVTRGGYTF. DNA of the CDR3: TGTGCCAGCAGCGCGGTGACGCGGGGTGGCTACACCTTC.